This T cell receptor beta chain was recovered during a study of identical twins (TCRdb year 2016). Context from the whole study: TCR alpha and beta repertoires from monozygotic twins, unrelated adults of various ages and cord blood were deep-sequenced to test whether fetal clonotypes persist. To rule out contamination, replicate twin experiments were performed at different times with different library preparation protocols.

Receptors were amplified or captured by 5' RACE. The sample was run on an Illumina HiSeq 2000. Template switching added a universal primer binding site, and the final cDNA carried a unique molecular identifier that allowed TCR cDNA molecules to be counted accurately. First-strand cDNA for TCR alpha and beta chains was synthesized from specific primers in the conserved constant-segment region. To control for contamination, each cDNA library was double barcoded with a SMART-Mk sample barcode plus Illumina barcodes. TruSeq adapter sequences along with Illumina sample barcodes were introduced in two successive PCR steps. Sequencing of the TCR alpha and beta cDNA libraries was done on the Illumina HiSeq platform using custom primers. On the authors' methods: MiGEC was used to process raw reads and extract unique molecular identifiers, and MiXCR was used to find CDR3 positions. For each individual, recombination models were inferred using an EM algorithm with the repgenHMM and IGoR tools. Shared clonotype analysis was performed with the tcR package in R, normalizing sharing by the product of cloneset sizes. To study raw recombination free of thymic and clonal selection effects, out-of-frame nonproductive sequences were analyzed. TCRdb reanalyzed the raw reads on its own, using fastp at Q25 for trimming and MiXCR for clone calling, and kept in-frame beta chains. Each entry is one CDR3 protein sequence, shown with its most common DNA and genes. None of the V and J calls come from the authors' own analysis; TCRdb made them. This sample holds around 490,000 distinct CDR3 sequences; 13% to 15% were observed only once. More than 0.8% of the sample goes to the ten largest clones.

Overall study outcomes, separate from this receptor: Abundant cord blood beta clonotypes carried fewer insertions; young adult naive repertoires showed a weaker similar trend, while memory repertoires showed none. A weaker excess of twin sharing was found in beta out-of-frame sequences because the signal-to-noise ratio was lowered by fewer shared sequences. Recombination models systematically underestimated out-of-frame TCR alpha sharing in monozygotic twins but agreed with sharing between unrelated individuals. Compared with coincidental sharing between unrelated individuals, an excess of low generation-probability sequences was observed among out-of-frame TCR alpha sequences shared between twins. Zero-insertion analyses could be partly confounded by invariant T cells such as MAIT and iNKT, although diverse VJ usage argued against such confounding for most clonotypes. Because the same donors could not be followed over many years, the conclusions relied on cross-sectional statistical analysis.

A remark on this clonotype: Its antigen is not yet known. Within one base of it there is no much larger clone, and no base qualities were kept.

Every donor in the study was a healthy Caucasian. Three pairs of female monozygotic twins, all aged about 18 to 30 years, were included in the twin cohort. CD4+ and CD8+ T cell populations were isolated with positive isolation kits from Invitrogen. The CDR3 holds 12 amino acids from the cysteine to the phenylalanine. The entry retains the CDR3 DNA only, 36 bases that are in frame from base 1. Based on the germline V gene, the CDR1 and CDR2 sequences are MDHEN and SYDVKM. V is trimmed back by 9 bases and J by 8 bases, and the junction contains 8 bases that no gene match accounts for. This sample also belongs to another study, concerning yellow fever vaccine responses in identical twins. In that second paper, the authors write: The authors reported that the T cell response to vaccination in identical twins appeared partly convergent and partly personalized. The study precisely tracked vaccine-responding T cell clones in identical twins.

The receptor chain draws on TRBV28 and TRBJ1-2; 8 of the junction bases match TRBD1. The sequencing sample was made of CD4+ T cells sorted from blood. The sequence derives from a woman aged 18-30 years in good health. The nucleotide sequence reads TGTGCCAGTTCGACAGGGGTCGGAGGCTACACCTTC. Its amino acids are CASSTGVGGYTF.